The T cell receptor beta chain described here comes from a study of molecular identifiers for immune sequencing clone quantification. Losses at the gene ends were 5 bases for V and 4 bases for J; bases not matched to a gene: 12. The length of the CDR3 is 16 residues. The germline V gene encodes CDR1 SEHNR and CDR2 FQNEAQ (reference sequence). This clonotype was detected many times. Each CDR3 protein gets one entry after TCRdb re-called the PCR reads with MiXCR. This table has more than 450,000 distinct CDR3 sequences, roughly 26% appearing once. Sequencing was performed on naive CD8+ T cells from blood, with Jurkat cell RNA spiked in. Specified subset: FACS-sorted CD8+CD4-CCR7+CD45RA+ naive T cells. This TCR derives from a human donor in good health. Some libraries in this study had Jurkat cell RNA spiked in. This chain links TRBV7-9 with TRBJ2-7; 9 bases agree with TRBD2. The CDR3 protein is CASSRGPGLADYEQYF. CDR3 nucleotides: TGTGCCAGCAGCCGCGGACCGGGACTAGCAGATTACGAGCAGTACTTC.